These 22 T cell receptor beta chains came from one sample sequenced in a study of T-cell memory formation after mild COVID-19. TCRdb reprocessed the 5' RACE reads via MiXCR and lists one record per CDR3 protein. The sample consists of 470,000 or so distinct CDR3 sequences, roughly 18% of them appearing once. Material for sequencing was PBMCs or a T cell subset sorted from them (not recorded which). Source of these receptors: an adult woman who had mild COVID-19 (a few samples of this study predate the infection). Cell type and time point are not known.

This clonotype was observed a handful of times. The chain joins TRBV4-1 to TRBJ2-3; D is ambiguous. V lost 1 base to trimming and J lost 4 bases, with 6 bases between them. CDR1 is MGHRA, CDR2 YSYEKL, per germline. CDR3 size: 13 residues. CDR3 nucleotide sequence: TGCGCCAGCAGCCAAGTCGTATCAGATACGCAGTATTTT. It codes for CASSQVVSDTQYF.

The chain has TRBV5-1 and TRBJ2-3; D gene uncertain. Germline V gives CDR1 SGHRS, CDR2 YFSETQ. The germline V and J ends were trimmed by 2 bases and 0 bases, with 10 bases remaining between them. This CDR3 has 15 amino acids. The CDR3 DNA reads as TGCGCCAGCAGCTTACAGCCATCTAGCACAGATACGCAGTATTTT. It yields the protein CASSLQPSSTDTQYF.

The chain is built from TRBV7-2 and TRBJ2-1, with a tentative D call TRBD2 (6 bases). Trimming took 3 bases from V and 11 from J, leaving 26 bases between them. This CDR3 has 17 amino acids. Germline V gene data show CDR1 as SGHTA and CDR2 as FQGNSA. The CDR3 DNA sequence: TGTGCCAGCAGCTTCGGCGGTAGCGGCAGTGGGGCAATTAAGCAGTTCTTC. It specifies CASSFGGSGSGAIKQFF.

This clonotype was detected a few times. The rearrangement uses TRBV18 and TRBJ1-1; tentative D call: TRBD1 (6 bases). CDR1 KGHSH and CDR2 LQKENI come from the germline V gene. The V end was cut by 5 bases, the J end by 5 bases, with 9 bases between. This CDR3 contains 12 residues. CDR3 amino acids: CASSFTGTEAFF. The CDR3 DNA follows: TGTGCCAGCTCATTCACAGGGACTGAAGCTTTCTTT.

V and J are TRBV6-2 or TRBV6-3 and TRBJ2-7, with 7 bases identical to TRBD2. V lost 6 bases, J lost 2 bases, and 7 bases stayed unmatched. The CDR3 contains 14 residues. Per germline, CDR1 MNHEY and CDR2 SVGEGT. CDR3 region: CASRSAGTTYEQYF. In DNA form, the CDR3 reads TGTGCCAGCAGATCAGCCGGGACTACCTACGAGCAGTACTTC.

The chain employs TRBV24-1 and TRBJ1-1, with D unclear. Trimming left V 3 bases short and J 3 bases short, with 7 bases between. The CDR3 has 13 residues. Germline CDR1 and CDR2: KGHDR and SFDVKD. The CDR3 sequence is CATSDEVYTEAFF. CDR3 DNA sequence: TGTGCCACCAGTGATGAAGTCTACACTGAAGCTTTCTTT.

This clonotype has only a few counts. V and J are TRBV19 and TRBJ2-1, with TRBD2 as a possible D gene (7 bases). The CDR3 has 17 amino acids. V lost 7 bases and J 9 bases, leaving 28 bases between the germline ends. Germline values: CDR1 LNHDA, CDR2 SQIVND (reference sequence). The CDR3 is CASTDTWGGGRRVEQFF. The CDR3 DNA reads as TGTGCCAGTACCGACACCTGGGGGGGCGGTCGAAGAGTTGAGCAGTTCTTC.

This chain uses TRBV29-1 with TRBJ2-1; D is tentatively TRBD1 or TRBD2 (6 bases each). The CDR3 has 14 amino acids. The V gene's germline CDR1 is SQVTM and CDR2 ANQGSEA. Trimming pared 1 base from V and 4 bases from J, leaving 11 bases between. Written as DNA, the CDR3 is TGCAGCGTTGAAGGGAGGGGGAGGTACAATGAGCAGTTCTTC. Its protein is CSVEGRGRYNEQFF.

The chain uses TRBV5-1 and TRBJ2-1; D gene ambiguous. Germline CDR1 reads SGHRS; CDR2 reads YFSETQ. V lost 0 bases to trimming and J lost 10 bases, with 17 bases between them. The CDR3 runs 15 residues. CDR3: CASSLGSPTLGEQFF. The CDR3 DNA sequence: TGCGCCAGCAGCTTGGGGAGCCCGACTCTTGGGGAGCAGTTCTTC.

There are a few counts of this clonotype. V gene TRBV10-3 combines with J gene TRBJ1-1, with D unresolved. Germline V gene sequence: CDR1 ENHRY, CDR2 SYGVKD. Trimming stripped 0 bases from V and 2 bases from J, with 13 bases between. CDR3 length: 16 residues. The CDR3 nucleotides read TGTGCCATCAGTGAGTCGGAGACACCTGAAAACACTGAAGCTTTCTTT. This translates into CAISESETPENTEAFF.

The chain employs TRBV21-1 and TRBJ2-5. TRBV21-1 is shown as a pseudogene. The CDR3 contains 16 residues. The CDR3 nucleotides are TGTGCCAGCAGCCCACCCGTCGGCAGGTACCAAGAGACCCAGTACTTC. It specifies CASSPPVGRYQETQYF.

V gene TRBV20-1 combines with J gene TRBJ1-2; D is unresolved. The CDR3 sequence is 13 residues long. CDR1 DFQATT and CDR2 SNEGSKA come from the germline V gene (reference sequence). Trimming took 2 bases from V and 0 from J, leaving 7 bases between them. CDR3 nucleotide sequence: TGCAGTGCTAGACACCGAGCTAACTATGGCTACACCTTC. This codes for CSARHRANYGYTF.

This clonotype was seen repeatedly, ten times or more. This chain joins TRBV15 and TRBJ2-7, with unresolved D. Germline values: CDR1 LNHNV, CDR2 YYDKDF (reference sequence). The CDR3 has 18 residues. V shed 3 bases and J shed 0 bases, with 21 bases lying between them. CDR3: CATSSRTWPVYSSYEQYF. The CDR3 DNA follows: TGTGCCACCAGCAGTCGAACCTGGCCGGTTTATAGCTCCTACGAGCAGTACTTC.

The V gene is TRBV7-9, the J gene TRBJ1-1; D is perhaps TRBD1 (5 bases). CDR3 length: 12 residues. V lost 5 bases and J 6 bases, leaving 10 bases between the germline ends. Per germline, CDR1 SEHNR and CDR2 FQNEAQ (reference sequence). The DNA for the CDR3 is TGTGCCAGCAGCGCGGGGGAGGCTGAAGCTTTCTTT. It specifies CASSAGEAEAFF.

The J gene is TRBJ1-2, the V gene TRBV6-5, with D uncertain. The CDR3 extends over 16 amino acids. Trimming stripped 1 base from V and 6 bases from J, with 18 bases between. CDR1 is MNHEY, CDR2 SVGAGI, per germline. CDR3 DNA sequence: TGTGCCAGCAGTTACTATGGGATACGAAGCAAGAATGGCTACACCTTC. Translated: CASSYYGIRSKNGYTF.

This clonotype came up many times. The chain employs TRBV7-2 and TRBJ2-7; tentative D call: TRBD1 (8 bases). V dropped 5 bases and J dropped 1 base, with 21 bases sitting between them. Germline CDR1 and CDR2: SGHTA and FQGNSA. The CDR3 totals 17 residues. The CDR3 nucleotides read TGTGCCAGCAGCGTAGACAGGGGACTACACCTTTCCTACGAGCAGTACTTC. This codes for CASSVDRGLHLSYEQYF.

The chain employs TRBV5-1 and TRBJ1-2; D not resolved. The CDR3 spans 14 residues. Looked up from germline, CDR1 is SGHRS and CDR2 is YFSETQ. Deletions cut 1 base from V and 8 bases from J, with 15 bases between. CDR3 sequence reads: CASSLTIGSDGYTF. The CDR3 bases are TGCGCCAGCAGCTTGACGATCGGGTCGGACGGCTACACCTTC.

The rearrangement joins TRBV30 to TRBJ2-2; D is unresolved. The germline V and J ends were trimmed by 1 base and 5 bases, with 8 bases remaining between them. Germline assignment: CDR1 GTSNPN and CDR2 SVGIG (reference sequence). There are 13 residues in the CDR3. CDR3 nucleotides: TGTGCCTGGAGTGACCTGAGAACCGGGGAGCTGTTTTTT. Translation: CAWSDLRTGELFF. Full variable domain (remainder filled in from reference TRBV30 and TRBJ2-2): SQTIHQWPATLVQPVGSPLSLECTVEGTSNPNLYWYRQAAGRGLQLLFYSVGIGQISSEVPQNLSASRPQDRQFILSSKKLLLSDSGFYLCAWSDLRTGELFFGEGSRLTVL.

This clonotype has more than one count but fewer than ten. J is TRBJ1-1 and V is TRBV9; perhaps TRBD1 as D (5 bases). V was clipped by 0 bases and J by 3 bases, with 9 bases between them. Germline loops: CDR1 SGDLS, CDR2 YYNGEE. The CDR3 sequence is 14 residues long. CDR3 in amino acids: CASSVVPRDTEAFF. The CDR3 DNA is TGTGCCAGCAGCGTAGTCCCCAGGGACACTGAAGCTTTCTTT.

CDR3 nucleotide sequence: TGCGCCAGCAGCTCCGGTGCTTTGACTGAAGCTTTCTTT. Its protein product is CASSSGALTEAFF. The rearrangement joins TRBV5-1 to TRBJ1-1; no clear D. Germline loops: CDR1 SGHRS, CDR2 YFSETQ. V lost 3 bases to trimming and J lost 5 bases, with 11 bases between them. There are 13 residues in the CDR3.

This clonotype was counted many times. This sequence joins TRBV5-6 and TRBJ2-1; weak D call: TRBD1 (6 bases). The CDR3 has 15 amino acids. Germline values: CDR1 SGHDT, CDR2 YYEEEE. Trimming pared 1 base from V and 12 bases from J, leaving 20 bases between. The CDR3 region has the DNA TGTGCCAGCAGCTTGTACTGGGGGCAAAGGTCGGGGCAGTTCTTC. This encodes CASSLYWGQRSGQFF.

This clonotype has a single count. J is TRBJ2-5 and V is TRBV23-1; tentatively, D is TRBD1 (6 bases). TRBV23-1 is designated an ORF whose function remains uncertain. The CDR3 has 17 residues. V was trimmed by 0 bases and J by 3 bases, leaving 17 bases between them. The CDR3 nucleotides are TGCGCCAGCAGTCAATCTTGCAGGGACATGGGAGAAGAGACCCAGTACTTC. Its translation: CASSQSCRDMGEETQYF.